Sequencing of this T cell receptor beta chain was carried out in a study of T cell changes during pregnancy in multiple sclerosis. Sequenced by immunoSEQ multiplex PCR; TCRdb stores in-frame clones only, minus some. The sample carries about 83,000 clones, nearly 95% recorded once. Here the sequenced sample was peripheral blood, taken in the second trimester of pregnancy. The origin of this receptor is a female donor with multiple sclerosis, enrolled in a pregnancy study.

The CDR3 protein is CASTSARGAGYEQYF. CDR3 bases: TGTGCCAGTACCTCAGCCAGGGGCGCGGGCTACGAGCAGTACTTC. The rearrangement joins TRBV19 to TRBJ2-7, with D perhaps matching TRBD1 (6 bases). Germline values: CDR1 LNHDA, CDR2 SQIVND (reference sequence). With 7 bases removed from V and 3 bases from J, the gap between germline ends came to 19 bases. This CDR3 has 15 residues. Together with reference TRBV19 and TRBJ2-7, the CDR3 gives the full variable domain: DGGITQSPKYLFRKEGQNVTLSCEQNLNHDAMYWYRQDPGQGLRLIYYSQIVNDFQKGDIAEGYSVSREKKESFPLTVTSAQKNPTAFYLCASTSARGAGYEQYFGPGTRLTVT.